This T cell receptor beta chain was recorded in a study of T cell responses to AZD1222 COVID-19 vaccine. A note on this clone: Its target is not known.

TCRdb keeps only in-frame clones here, not all; method: immunoSEQ multiplex PCR. This table has 120,000 or so clones, 75% to 95% appearing once. Broader study findings: A mostly white British donor set with more females was recruited, and clonal diversity was possibly underestimated. Of spike-specific TCRs, nearly half reportedly target regions left unmutated in variants. Baseline antibody screening turned up just six or seven seropositive AZD1222 recipients.

The V end was cut by 0 bases, the J end by 8 bases, with 6 bases between. This CDR3 has 12 residues. The germline gives CDR1 SGDLS, CDR2 YYNGEE. The source of this sequence is an adult in good health. This sample comprised peripheral blood, obtained on day 0 of AZD1222 vaccination. The chain is built from TRBV9 and TRBJ2-1, with D perhaps TRBD1 (5 bases). The chain's CDR3 is CASSVGGDEQFF. DNA for the CDR3: TGTGCCAGCAGCGTAGGGGGCGATGAGCAGTTCTTC.